The next 24 T cell receptor beta chains were all read from a single sample in a study of human CD8 memory T cell subsets. The authors made TCR beta libraries using UMI-labeled 5' RACE. TCRdb reanalyzed the 5' RACE reads, giving one entry per CDR3 protein sequence and no DNA. The listing records under 7,500 distinct CDR3 sequences. The sample consisted of CD8+ effector memory T cells (TEM) sorted from PBMCs. This sample's subset: effector memory CD8 T cells, CCR7- CD45RO+ CD95+. The receptors come from a human donor in good health.

This sequence joins TRBV27 and TRBJ2-1. CDR1 and CDR2 (germline): MNHEY, SMNVEV (reference sequence). The CDR3 contains 14 residues. The CDR3 here is CASSLWATVNEQFF.

V gene TRBV12-3 or TRBV12-4 combines with J gene TRBJ2-7; lacking DNA, the TRBD1 call made by TCRdb goes unchecked. The CDR3 is 12 amino acids. CDR3 loop: CASSPGGYEQYF.

The chain uses TRBV5-1 and TRBJ2-1; TCRdb proposes TRBD2, but this gene call is untestable without DNA. The CDR3 runs to 15 residues. Germline V CDR1 and CDR2: SGHRS, YFSETQ. This CDR3 reads CASSALGGHGDEQFF.

The gene calls are TRBV25-1 and TRBJ2-5; without DNA, the TCRdb call of TRBD2 cannot be checked. The CDR3 loop spans 16 amino acids. Germline V gene data show CDR1 as MGHDK and CDR2 as SYGVNS. CDR3 amino acids: CASSDRTSGGAKTQYF.

The V call is TRBV7-9, the J call TRBJ2-3; TCRdb indicates TRBD1, and absent DNA this call remains unverified. Germline CDR1 reads SEHNR; CDR2 reads FQNEAQ (reference sequence). This CDR3 is built from 16 residues. The CDR3 region is CASSQQTEPGTDTQYF.

This sequence joins TRBV6-2 or TRBV6-3 and TRBJ2-1; as DNA is missing, the TRBD2 call by TCRdb cannot be tested. CDR3 length: 18 residues. The V gene's germline CDR1 is MNHEY and CDR2 SVGEGT. This chain's CDR3 is CASSYSGLAGGLYNEQFF.

CDR3 amino acids: CASSTRYSYNEQFF. The rearrangement joins TRBV28 to TRBJ2-1. Germline assignment: CDR1 MDHEN and CDR2 SYDVKM. The CDR3 runs to 14 residues.

CDR3 sequence: CASSLGRGARNEQFF. The chain couples TRBV7-9 to TRBJ2-1; TCRdb proposes TRBD1, but this gene call is untestable without DNA. CDR3 size: 15 residues. Germline-derived CDR1 and CDR2 are SEHNR and FQNEAQ (reference sequence). Combining the CDR3 with reference TRBV7-9 and TRBJ2-1 gives the whole variable domain DTGVSQNPRHKITKRGQNVTFRCDPISEHNRLYWYRQTLGQGPEFLTYFQNEAQLEKSRLLSDRFSAERPKGSFSTLEIQRTEQGDSAMYLCASSLGRGARNEQFFGPGTRLTVL.

The chain carries TRBV6-4 and TRBJ1-1. Germline loops: CDR1 MRHNA, CDR2 SNTAGT. The CDR3 is 13 residues long. The CDR3 sequence is CASSDSTGTEAFF.

The chain has TRBV7-8 and TRBJ2-5. The CDR3 spans 14 residues. CDR1 is SGHVS and CDR2 is FQNEAQ in the germline V gene. CDR3 region: CASSFRELQETQYF. Variable domain in full (rest from reference TRBV7-8 and TRBJ2-5): GAGVSQSPRYKVAKRGQDVALRCDPISGHVSLFWYQQALGQGPEFLTYFQNEAQLDKSGLPSDRFFAERPEGSVSTLKIQRTQQEDSAVYLCASSFRELQETQYFGPGTRLLVL.

The chain employs TRBV9 and TRBJ2-1. The CDR3 extends over 12 amino acids. Germline V gene lookup returns CDR1 SGDLS and CDR2 YYNGEE. The CDR3 loop is CASSDRDNEQFF.

The J gene is TRBJ2-7, the V gene TRBV13; the TRBD1 assignment by TCRdb is unverifiable without DNA. Germline V gene data show CDR1 as PRHDT and CDR2 as FYEKMQ (reference sequence). The CDR3 is 16 amino acids. The CDR3 sequence: CASSLGLGQGAYEQYF.

J is TRBJ2-2 and V is TRBV29-1. The germline V gene has CDR1 SQVTM and CDR2 ANQGSEA. This CDR3 spans 13 amino acids. CDR3 loop: CSVRAPNTGELFF.

This sequence joins TRBV29-1 and TRBJ1-1; no DNA is available, so the TRBD1 call from TCRdb remains unchecked. The germline CDR1 and CDR2 sequences are SQVTM and ANQGSEA. The CDR3 is 13 amino acids. The CDR3 sequence is CSTSGGRNTEAFF. The variable domain in full, with the rest retrieved from reference TRBV29-1 and TRBJ1-1, is SAVISQKPSRDICQRGTSLTIQCQVDSQVTMMFWYRQQPGQSLTLIATANQGSEATYESGFVIDKFPISRPNLTFSTLTVSNMSPEDSSIYLCSTSGGRNTEAFFGQGTRLTVV.

The V and J genes are TRBV7-8 and TRBJ2-7; lacking DNA, the TRBD1 call made by TCRdb goes unchecked. The CDR3 loop spans 17 amino acids. Germline V gene sequence: CDR1 SGHVS, CDR2 FQNEAQ. The CDR3 region is CASSLVVSGQVPSEQYF.

The chain is built from TRBV5-1 and TRBJ1-1; there is no DNA to check the TCRdb D call of TRBD1. The CDR3 has 16 residues. Germline V gives CDR1 SGHRS, CDR2 YFSETQ. The CDR3 protein is CASSLRPGGVYTEAFF.

The J gene is TRBJ1-2, the V gene TRBV9; TCRdb returns TRBD1, unconfirmable since there is no DNA. This CDR3 is 16 amino acids long. Germline V gene sequence: CDR1 SGDLS, CDR2 YYNGEE. The CDR3 reads CASSPPGQKSNYGYTF.

The rearrangement joins TRBV10-2 to TRBJ1-2. Per germline, CDR1 WSHSY and CDR2 SAAADI. This CDR3 region has 19 residues. CDR3 protein: CASSAIQLWGPPPDYGYTF.

The V gene is TRBV12-3 or TRBV12-4, the J gene TRBJ2-1; TCRdb designates TRBD1, a call that cannot be tested without DNA. The CDR3 has 17 residues. The CDR3: CASSFAQGKSSYNEQFF.

The chain couples TRBV11-1 to TRBJ2-1; absent DNA, TCRdb's TRBD1 call cannot be checked. The CDR3 is 18 residues long. Germline loops: CDR1 SGHAT, CDR2 FQDESV (reference sequence). The CDR3 here is CASSDGGTGDSSYNEQFF.

The V call is TRBV20-1, the J call TRBJ2-7; the D gene TCRdb calls, TRBD1, cannot be checked with no DNA. CDR1 and CDR2 (germline): DFQATT, SNEGSKA (reference sequence). There are 15 residues in the CDR3. CDR3 in amino acids: CSARAPQEITYEQYF.

CDR3: CASSFYNTEAFF. J is TRBJ1-1 and V is TRBV5-4. Germline lookup yields CDR1 SGHNT and CDR2 YYREEE (reference sequence). The CDR3 sequence is 12 residues long.

This chain uses TRBV7-8 with TRBJ2-3; TCRdb outputs TRBD1, but without DNA this stays unchecked. The CDR3 covers 15 residues. In germline, CDR1 is SGHVS, CDR2 FQNEAQ. The CDR3 sequence: CASSSPGGSTDTQYF.

This sequence joins TRBV19 and TRBJ1-1. The CDR3 has 13 amino acids. CDR1 is LNHDA, CDR2 SQIVND, per germline (reference sequence). The CDR3 here is CASSTTVNTEAFF.